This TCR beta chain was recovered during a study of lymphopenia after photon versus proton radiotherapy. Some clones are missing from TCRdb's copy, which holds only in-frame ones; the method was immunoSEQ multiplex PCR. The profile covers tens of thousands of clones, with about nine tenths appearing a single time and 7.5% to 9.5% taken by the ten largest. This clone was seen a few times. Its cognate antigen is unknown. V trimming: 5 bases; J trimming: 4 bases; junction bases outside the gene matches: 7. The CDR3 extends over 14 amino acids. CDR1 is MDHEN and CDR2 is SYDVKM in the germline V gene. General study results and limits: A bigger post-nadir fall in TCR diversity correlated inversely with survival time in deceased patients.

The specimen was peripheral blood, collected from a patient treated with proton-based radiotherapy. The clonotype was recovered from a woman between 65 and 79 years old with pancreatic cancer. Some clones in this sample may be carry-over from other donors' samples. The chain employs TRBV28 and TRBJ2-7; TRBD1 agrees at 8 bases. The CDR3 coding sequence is TGTGCCAGCAGTGTTTCAGGGGGCATATACGAGCAGTACTTC. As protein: CASSVSGGIYEQYF.